Listed below are T cell receptor beta chains from one sample, sequenced in a study of blood T cell repertoires in COVID-19. Sequenced by immunoSEQ multiplex PCR; TCRdb stores in-frame clones only, minus some. The table has roughly 180,000 clones, roughly nine tenths seen once. Source material: peripheral blood. The source of these receptors is a man between 18 and 35 years old with acute or convalescent COVID-19. Each CDR3 is given without its conserved first and last residue. The D gene is left open where the match is weak. Some rows mark clone size as missing; the rest say once, few, many or name a class of expanded clone.

D: TRBD2; length: 13; V: TRBV7-2; J: TRBJ2-1; size: NA; CDR3: ASSSVLAGEDEQF
D: NA; length: 13; V: TRBV4-1; J: TRBJ1-5; size: NA; CDR3: ASSQDRSFNQPQH
D: NA; length: 13; V: TRBV6-5; J: TRBJ2-6; size: NA; CDR3: ASRAGRRGANVLT
D: NA; length: 13; V: TRBV9; J: TRBJ1-2; size: NA; CDR3: ASSVDRALNYGYT
D: NA; length: 11; V: TRBV5-8; J: TRBJ2-5; size: NA; CDR3: ASSLHGKETQY
D: NA; length: 13; V: TRBV7-2; J: TRBJ2-3; size: NA; CDR3: ASSKQVGTPDTQY
D: TRBD1; length: 13; V: TRBV6-1; J: TRBJ1-5; size: NA; CDR3: ASSEGTGGGQPQH
D: NA; length: 14; V: TRBV4-1; J: TRBJ1-4; size: NA; CDR3: ASSQRHRATNEKLF
D: NA; length: 13; V: TRBV29-1; J: TRBJ1-2; size: few; CDR3: SVGGDFVTNYGYT
D: NA; length: 11; V: TRBV6-5; J: TRBJ1-1; size: NA; CDR3: ASSSGVYTEAF
D: TRBD1; length: 13; V: TRBV30; J: TRBJ1-5; size: NA; CDR3: AWSSGTGIDQPQH
D: TRBD1; length: 13; V: TRBV7-9; J: TRBJ2-1; size: once; CDR3: ASSQGTGDYNEQF
D: TRBD1; length: 13; V: TRBV3-1/TRBV3-2; J: TRBJ1-2; size: once; CDR3: ASSQDIQGIKGYT
D: NA; length: 15; V: TRBV5-1; J: TRBJ2-3; size: NA; CDR3: ASSLVGSPRGTDTQY
D: NA; length: 11; V: TRBV5-1; J: TRBJ2-1; size: NA; CDR3: ASRDGGQNEQF
D: TRBD1; length: 12; V: TRBV10-3; J: TRBJ1-1; size: few; CDR3: AISTGATNTEAF
D: NA; length: 13; V: TRBV27; J: TRBJ1-6; size: NA; CDR3: ASGPRSSYNSPLH
D: NA; length: 10; V: TRBV3-1/TRBV3-2; J: TRBJ2-4; size: NA; CDR3: ASSQDIGVQY
D: NA; length: 11; V: TRBV2; J: TRBJ2-5; size: NA; CDR3: ASSVPNQETQY
D: NA; length: 14; V: TRBV20-1; J: TRBJ1-3; size: NA; CDR3: SASGQGPFSGNTIY
D: TRBD1; length: 12; V: TRBV2; J: TRBJ2-5; size: NA; CDR3: ASGPGTGVETQY
D: NA; length: 12; V: TRBV2; J: TRBJ1-3; size: few; CDR3: ASSDGSSGNTIY
D: TRBD2; length: 13; V: TRBV5-4; J: TRBJ2-2; size: once; CDR3: ASSLLAGGKGELF
D: NA; length: 11; V: TRBV28; J: TRBJ1-3; size: NA; CDR3: ASSLDTGNTIY
D: TRBD1; length: 11; V: TRBV5-1; J: TRBJ2-7; size: NA; CDR3: ASSLPGGYEQY
D: TRBD1; length: 12; V: TRBV2; J: TRBJ1-2; size: NA; CDR3: ASSTAGGSEGYT
D: NA; length: 11; V: TRBV12-3/TRBV12-4; J: TRBJ2-2; size: NA; CDR3: ASSLRVTGELF
D: TRBD1; length: 11; V: TRBV19; J: TRBJ1-5; size: NA; CDR3: ASVGQGSRPQH
D: NA; length: 13; V: TRBV6-5; J: TRBJ1-4; size: NA; CDR3: ASSLRGTTNEKLF
D: TRBD1; length: 11; V: TRBV9; J: TRBJ1-1; size: NA; CDR3: ASSDFTGQSAF
D: NA; length: 13; V: TRBV28; J: TRBJ1-1; size: NA; CDR3: ASSLPRQQNTEAF
D: NA; length: 11; V: TRBV3-1/TRBV3-2; J: TRBJ1-1; size: few; CDR3: ASSQAGATEAF